The subject of this entry is one T cell receptor (beta chain). Its antigen is not identified. The V segment lost 4 bases and the J segment 7 bases; nucleotides outside the gene matches: 3. In germline, CDR1 is SGHRS, CDR2 YFSETQ. This CDR3 is built from 15 residues. These data belong to a study of cytomegalovirus exposure and HLA in healthy donors. Findings and limits, study-wide: In a later analysis, parvovirus B19, influenza, CMV and Epstein-Barr virus appeared linked to several top co-occurrence clusters.

PCR used 60 Vbeta primers and 13 Jbeta primers. TCRdb keeps only in-frame clones here, not all; method: immunoSEQ multiplex PCR. Its table lists around 75,000 clones. The TCR was taken from a woman aged 55-75 years in good health and CMV-seronegative. The genes are TRBV5-1 and TRBJ2-1, with 15 positions matching TRBD2. Source material: PBMCs. CDR3 protein: CASSPGTSGRNEQFF. CDR3 nucleotides: TGCGCCAGCAGCCCAGGGACTAGCGGGAGGAATGAGCAGTTCTTC.